This TCR beta chain was obtained from a study of blood T cell repertoires in COVID-19. Overall study: Acute and convalescent COVID-19 specimens originated in the United States, Italy and Spain.

Here immunoSEQ multiplex PCR was the method, and the copy in TCRdb shows in-frame clones only, minus some. The table includes over 250,000 clones, approximately 79% detected once. Everyone who took part was about 18 to 90 years old, and they came from some 23 US areas. V shed 5 bases and J 4 bases; nucleotides not matched to a gene: 4. The CDR3 has 15 amino acids. Germline CDR1 SGHVS, CDR2 FQNEAQ. The chain joins TRBV7-8 to TRBJ2-3, with 12 nucleotides matching TRBD2. The sample was PBMCs or T cells enriched from blood (not recorded which). This TCR derives from a man younger than 45 with acute COVID-19. The CDR3 spells CASSPSGRGADTQYF. CDR3 sequence (DNA): TGTGCCAGCAGCCCTAGCGGGAGGGGCGCAGATACGCAGTATTTT.